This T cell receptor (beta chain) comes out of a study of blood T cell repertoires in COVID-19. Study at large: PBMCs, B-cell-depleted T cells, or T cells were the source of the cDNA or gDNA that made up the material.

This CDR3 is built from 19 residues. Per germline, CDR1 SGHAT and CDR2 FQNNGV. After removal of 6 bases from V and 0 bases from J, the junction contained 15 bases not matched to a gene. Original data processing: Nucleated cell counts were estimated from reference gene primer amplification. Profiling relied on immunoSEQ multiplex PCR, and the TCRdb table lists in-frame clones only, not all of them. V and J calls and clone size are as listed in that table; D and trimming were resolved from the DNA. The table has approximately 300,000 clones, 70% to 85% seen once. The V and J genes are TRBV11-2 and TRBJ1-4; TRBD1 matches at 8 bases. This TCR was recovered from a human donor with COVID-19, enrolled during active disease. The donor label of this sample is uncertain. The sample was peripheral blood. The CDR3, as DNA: TGTGCCAGCAGTTTCCCGCTCGGGACAGGCCCTGCAACTAATGAAAAACTGTTTTTT. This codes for CASSFPLGTGPATNEKLFF.